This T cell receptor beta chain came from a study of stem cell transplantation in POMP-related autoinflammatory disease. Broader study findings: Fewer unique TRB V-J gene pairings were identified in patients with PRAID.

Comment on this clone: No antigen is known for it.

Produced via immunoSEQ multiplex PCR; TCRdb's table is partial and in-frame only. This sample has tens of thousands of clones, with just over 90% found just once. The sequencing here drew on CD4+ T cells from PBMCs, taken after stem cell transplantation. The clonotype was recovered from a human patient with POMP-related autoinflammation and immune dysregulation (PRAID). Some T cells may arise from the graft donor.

CDR3 amino acids: CASSSLTVGFWGTRQYF. As DNA, the CDR3 is TGTGCCAGCAGCTCTTTGACCGTGGGGTTTTGGGGAACACGGCAGTACTTC. This rearrangement joins TRBV7-9 to TRBJ2-7; D remains unclear. The CDR3 covers 17 residues. Trimming shortened V by 4 bases and J by 9 bases, and 28 bases separated the two germline ends. CDR1 SEHNR and CDR2 FQNEAQ come from the germline V gene (reference sequence).